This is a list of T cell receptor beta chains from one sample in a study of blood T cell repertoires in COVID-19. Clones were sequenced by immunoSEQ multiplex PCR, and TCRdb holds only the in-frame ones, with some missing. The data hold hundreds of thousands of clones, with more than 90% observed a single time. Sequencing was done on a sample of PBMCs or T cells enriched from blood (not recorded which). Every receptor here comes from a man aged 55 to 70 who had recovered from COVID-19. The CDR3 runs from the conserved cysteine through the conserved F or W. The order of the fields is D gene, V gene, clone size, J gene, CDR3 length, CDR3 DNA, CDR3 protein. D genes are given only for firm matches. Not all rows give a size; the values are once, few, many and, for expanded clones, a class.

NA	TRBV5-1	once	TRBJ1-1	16	TGCGCCAGCAGCTTCGGGTTTAGGACAATAAACACTGAAGCTTTCTTT	CASSFGFRTINTEAFF
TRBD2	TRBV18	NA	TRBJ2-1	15	TGTGCCAGCTCACCTGCATCTAGCGGGAGCTATGAGCAGTTCTTC	CASSPASSGSYEQFF
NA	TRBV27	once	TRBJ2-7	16	TGTGCCAGCAGTACCCACCTCAGGGATAGTTCCCACGAGCAGTACTTC	CASSTHLRDSSHEQYF
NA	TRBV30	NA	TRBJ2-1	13	TGTGCCTGGAGCCAGGGAACCTACAATGAGCAGTTCTTC	CAWSQGTYNEQFF
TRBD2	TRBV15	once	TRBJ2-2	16	TGTGCCACCAGCACCTTAGCGGGAGGGCCGTCCGGGGAGCTGTTTTTT	CATSTLAGGPSGELFF
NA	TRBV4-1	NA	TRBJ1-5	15	TGCGCCAGCAGCCAAGTGGGGCTTGGCAATCAGCCCCAGCATTTT	CASSQVGLGNQPQHF
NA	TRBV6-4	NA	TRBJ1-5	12	TGTGCCAGTTCCCGGGGCAATCAGCCCCAGCATTTT	CASSRGNQPQHF
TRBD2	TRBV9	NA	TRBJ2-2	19	TGTGCCAGCAGCGGATGGCCTAGCGGGAGGACAATTAACACCGGGGAGCTGTTTTTT	CASSGWPSGRTINTGELFF
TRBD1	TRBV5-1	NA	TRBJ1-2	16	TGCGCCAGCAGCAGAACTTCCAGGGGGGCGGATAATGGCTACACCTTC	CASSRTSRGADNGYTF
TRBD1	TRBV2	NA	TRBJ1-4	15	TGTGCCAGCAGCCACCAGGGGGCTGGTAATGAAAAACTGTTTTTT	CASSHQGAGNEKLFF
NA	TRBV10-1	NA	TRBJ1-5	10	TGCGCCAGCAGAGCCTGGCCCCAGCATTTT	CASRAWPQHF
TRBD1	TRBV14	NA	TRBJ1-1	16	TGTGCCAGCAGCCATAACTGGGGACAGCTTAACACTGAAGCTTTCTTT	CASSHNWGQLNTEAFF
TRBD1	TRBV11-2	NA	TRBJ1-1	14	TGTGCCAGCAGCAGACATCAGGGGGCCACTGAAGCTTTCTTT	CASSRHQGATEAFF
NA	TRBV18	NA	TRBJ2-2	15	TGTGCCAGCTCACCATGGGTGGACAGCACCGGGGAGCTGTTTTTT	CASSPWVDSTGELFF
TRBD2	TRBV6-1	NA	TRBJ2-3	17	TGTGCCAGCAGTGTACGGCACTCAGCGGGGGGTACAGATACGCAGTATTTT	CASSVRHSAGGTDTQYF
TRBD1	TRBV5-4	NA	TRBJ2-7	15	TGTGCCAGCAGCACCGGGACAGGGGGCTACTACGAGCAGTACTTC	CASSTGTGGYYEQYF
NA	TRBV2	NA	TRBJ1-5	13	TGTGCCAGCAGTGACGGCTGGGCACAGCCCCAGCATTTT	CASSDGWAQPQHF
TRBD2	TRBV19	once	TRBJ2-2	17	TGTGCCAGTGGCTCGACTAGCGGGAGATGGAACACCGGGGAGCTGTTTTTT	CASGSTSGRWNTGELFF
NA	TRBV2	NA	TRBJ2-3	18	TGTGCCAGCAGTACAATCTTTCTGACAGCCCGCCTAAAAGATACGCAGTATTTT	CASSTIFLTARLKDTQYF
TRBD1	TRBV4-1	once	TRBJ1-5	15	TGCGCCAGCAGCCAAGTGGGACAGGGTGATCAGCCCCAGCATTTT	CASSQVGQGDQPQHF
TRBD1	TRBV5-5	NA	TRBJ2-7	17	TGTGCCAGCAGCTCCCTGTGGGGGACAGGAAAATCCTACGAGCAGTACTTC	CASSSLWGTGKSYEQYF
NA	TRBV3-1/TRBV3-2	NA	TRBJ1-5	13	TGTGCCAGCAGCCAGGGGGCGGGTCAGCCCCAGCATTTT	CASSQGAGQPQHF
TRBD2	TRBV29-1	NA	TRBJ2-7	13	TGCAGCGCCTCACTAGCGACTCCTGGCGAGCAGTACTTC	CSASLATPGEQYF
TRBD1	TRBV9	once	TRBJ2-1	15	TGTGCCAGCAGCTCCGGGACAGTCTCCTACAATGAGCAGTTCTTC	CASSSGTVSYNEQFF
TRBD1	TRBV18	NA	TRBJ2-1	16	TGTGCCAGCTCACGTAAAACCGGGACAGGGTACAATGAGCAGTTCTTC	CASSRKTGTGYNEQFF
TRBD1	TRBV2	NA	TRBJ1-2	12	TGTGCCAGCCGGTTAGGACAGGGGGGTCACACCTTC	CASRLGQGGHTF
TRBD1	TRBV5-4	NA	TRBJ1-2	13	TGTGCCAGCAGCTTCGGACAGGGAAATGGCTACACCTTC	CASSFGQGNGYTF
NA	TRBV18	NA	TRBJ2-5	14	TGTGCCAGCTCACCGCAAGGGGATATTGAGACCCAGTACTTC	CASSPQGDIETQYF
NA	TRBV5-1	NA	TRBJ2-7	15	TGCGCCAGCAGCTCAACCTGGGCGGCGGGCTACGAGCAGTACTTC	CASSSTWAAGYEQYF
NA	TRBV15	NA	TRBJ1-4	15	TGTGCCACCAGCAGAACCCGGGACATGGATGAGAAACTGTTTTTT	CATSRTRDMDEKLFF
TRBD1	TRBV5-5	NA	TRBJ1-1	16	TGTGCAAGCAATAGGGCAGGGGGTATATCGGACACTGAAGCTTTCTTT	CASNRAGGISDTEAFF
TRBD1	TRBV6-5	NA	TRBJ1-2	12	TGTGCCAGCAGCACAGGGGGGGGTTTGCACACCTTC	CASSTGGGLHTF
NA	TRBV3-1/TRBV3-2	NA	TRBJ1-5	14	TGTGCCAGCAGCGGCGGGGGGTTCAATCAGCCCCAGCATTTT	CASSGGGFNQPQHF
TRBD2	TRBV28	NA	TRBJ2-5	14	TGTGCCAGCAGACAGACTAGCGCTCAAGAGACCCAGTACTTC	CASRQTSAQETQYF
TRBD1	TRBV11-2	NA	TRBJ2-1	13	TGTGCCAGCAGCTTGGACAGGGGGAATGAGCAGTTCTTC	CASSLDRGNEQFF
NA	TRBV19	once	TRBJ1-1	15	TGTGCCAGTAGTATAGGAGGTCAGGGGAACACTGAAGCTTTCTTT	CASSIGGQGNTEAFF
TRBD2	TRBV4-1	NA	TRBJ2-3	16	TGCGCCAGCAGCCAAGGGGACTACCCTAGCACAGATACGCAGTATTTT	CASSQGDYPSTDTQYF
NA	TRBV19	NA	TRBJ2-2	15	TGTGCCAGTAGTATGGACGGGGTGAACACCGGGGAGCTGTTTTTT	CASSMDGVNTGELFF
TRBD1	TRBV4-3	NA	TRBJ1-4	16	TGCGCCAGCAGCCAAGGACAGGGACAGCGTAATGAAAAACTGTTTTTT	CASSQGQGQRNEKLFF
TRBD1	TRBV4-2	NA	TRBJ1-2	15	TGTGCCAGCAGCCAGGGGGGTGGACAGGAGGGTGGCTACACCTTC	CASSQGGGQEGGYTF
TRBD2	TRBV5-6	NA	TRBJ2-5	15	TGTGCCAGCAGGCCGCGGGGGGTGTGGCAAGAGACCCAGTACTTC	CASRPRGVWQETQYF
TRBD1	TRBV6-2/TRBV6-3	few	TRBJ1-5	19	TGTGCCAGCAGTTACCCCGGGACAGGTGAACCGAGTGTCAATCAGCCCCAGCATTTT	CASSYPGTGEPSVNQPQHF
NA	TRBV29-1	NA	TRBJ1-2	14	TGCAGCGTGGAATGGACAAGCACTAACTATGGCTACACCTTC	CSVEWTSTNYGYTF
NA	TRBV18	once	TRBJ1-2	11	TGTGCCAGCTCACCATCAAATGGCTACACCTTC	CASSPSNGYTF
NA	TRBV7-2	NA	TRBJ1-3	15	TGTGCCAGCAGCTTAGAGGGGGTGGGTGGAAACACCATATATTTT	CASSLEGVGGNTIYF
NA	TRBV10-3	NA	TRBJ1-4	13	TGTGCCGTTGGCCGGGGGGAAAACGAAAAACTGTTTTTT	CAVGRGENEKLFF
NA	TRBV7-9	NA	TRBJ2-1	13	TGTGCCAGCAGCCCCCCCGGCTACAATGAGCAGTTCTTC	CASSPPGYNEQFF
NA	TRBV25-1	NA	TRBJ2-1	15	TGTGCCAGCAGTGACCGGAGGGGCTCCTACAATGAGCAGTTCTTC	CASSDRRGSYNEQFF